This T cell receptor beta chain was documented in a study of cytomegalovirus exposure and HLA in healthy donors. The study's findings and limits: Information on immune exposure was restricted to one variable (CMV serostatus). About 87% or about 30% of the time was how often most TCR beta V segments were productive, according to an earlier analysis.

PCR amplification relied on 60 Vbeta primers (plus 13 Jbeta primers). Profiled with immunoSEQ multiplex PCR; TCRdb holds only in-frame clones, not every one. The table records some 120,000 clones, approximately 78% of them present only once. This clone was counted a few times. Its antigen is unknown. All donors participated as healthy donors of bone marrow. Nominally healthy donors provided the samples, though records likely missed some immune exposures. Sequenced: PBMCs. The source is a woman between 40 and 50 years old in good health and CMV-seronegative.

Here the CDR3 DNA reads TGTGCCAGCAAACCCGGGACAGGGAGAACCGGGGAGCTGTTTTTT. It encodes CASKPGTGRTGELFF. The gene calls are TRBV6-5 and TRBJ2-2; 9 nucleotides match TRBD1. CDR1 is MNHEY, CDR2 SVGAGI, per germline. Trimming cost V 7 bases and J 5 bases; bases outside gene matches: 8. The CDR3 consists of 15 residues.